Listed here is a single TCR beta chain. Its matching antigen is unknown. V trimming: 6 bases; J trimming: 6 bases; junction bases outside the gene matches: 4. The CDR3 runs to 13 residues. Germline V gene lookup returns CDR1 MGHDK and CDR2 SYGVNS. As every portion of the isolated RNA was reverse transcribed, the sequencing read expressed TCRB transcripts. Data came from immunoSEQ multiplex PCR; TCRdb stores just in-frame clones and leaves some out. The repertoire holds around 360,000 clones, with 10% to 15% as singletons. It was one heparinised blood draw, averaging about 116 mL, that each donor gave. Each of the sorted populations had a purity greater than 95%. The data were taken from a study of beta chain features in type 1 diabetes. Overall study findings and caveats: Across all four CD4+ subsets, people with type 1 diabetes showed modestly shorter TCRB CDR3s. TCRB repertoires of naive, central memory and Treg cells appeared more similar among patients than among healthy donors. Individuals with type 1 diabetes displayed fewer insertions and more deletions at VDJ junctions.

This TCR derives from a woman between 18 and 30 years old with type 1 diabetes. The rearrangement uses TRBV25-1 and TRBJ2-1; the match to TRBD2 covers 8 bases. The sample consisted of naive CD4+ T cells from blood. The CDR3 DNA sequence: TGTGCCAGCAGAGGTAGCGGGGTCAATGAGCAGTTCTTC. The encoded protein is CASRGSGVNEQFF.